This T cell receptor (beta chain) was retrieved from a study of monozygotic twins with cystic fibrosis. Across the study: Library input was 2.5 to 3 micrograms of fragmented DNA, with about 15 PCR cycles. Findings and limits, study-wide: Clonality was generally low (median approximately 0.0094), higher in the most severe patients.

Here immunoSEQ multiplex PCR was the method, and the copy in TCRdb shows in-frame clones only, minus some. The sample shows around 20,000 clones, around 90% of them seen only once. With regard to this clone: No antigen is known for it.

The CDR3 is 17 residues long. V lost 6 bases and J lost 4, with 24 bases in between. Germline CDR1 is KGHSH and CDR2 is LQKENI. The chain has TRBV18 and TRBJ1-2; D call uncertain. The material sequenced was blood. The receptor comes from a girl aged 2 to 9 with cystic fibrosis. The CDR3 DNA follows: TGTGCCAGCTCCCTCCGGGATAGGTTCCTAGAAATCTATGGCTACACCTTC. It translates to CASSLRDRFLEIYGYTF.